Included here is one T cell receptor (beta chain) sequence, with context. Its antigen is not identified. Germline trimming cut 2 bases from V and 1 base from J; bases unmatched to any gene: 9. This CDR3 spans 17 amino acids. The V gene's germline CDR1 is SGHDT and CDR2 YYEEEE. Clones were sequenced by immunoSEQ multiplex PCR, and TCRdb holds only the in-frame ones, with some missing. The sample has about 730,000 clones, about two thirds seen once; the top ten hold about 1.8%. The data belong to a study of shared clonotypes between healthy human individuals. Study conclusions and caveats: A handful of donors showed sharing of roughly 5% of naive CD4 clonotypes. Few donors limited the genetic and exposure-history diversity represented. Read depth was anticipated to influence clonotype sharing among donors. The rarefaction results pointed to incomplete sorted-subset sequencing despite large depth.

This sequence was found in a woman in her twenties or thirties in good health. Sequenced input: memory CD4+ T cells sorted from blood. Subset here: CD45RA-negative fraction. V gene TRBV5-6 combines with J gene TRBJ1-3; 7 positions agree with TRBD1. The CDR3 DNA reads TGTGCCAGCAGCTTAGGATGGGACAGTGCTTCTGGAAACACCATATATTTT. Amino acids: CASSLGWDSASGNTIYF.